This T cell receptor (beta chain) was retrieved from a study of T cell repertoires in cytomegalovirus infection. Whole-study context: Matching HLA type and CMV infection were both indicated by public TCR beta signatures.

The V gene end was trimmed by 6 bases and the J gene end by 9 bases; junction bases not matched to a gene: 12. This CDR3 has 14 amino acids. Of note for this clonotype: The antigen remains unidentified.

In TCRdb, the reads were re-called with MiXCR into one record per CDR3 protein. The data hold over 95,000 distinct CDR3 sequences, with 30% to 35% observed a single time. V gene TRBV12-3 or TRBV12-4 combines with J gene TRBJ2-5, with 8 bases aligning to TRBD1. Sequences were derived from CD8+ T cells from cultured PBMCs, sampled from culture after CMV antigen stimulation. The TCR sequence derives from a human donor in good health (CMV status not recorded). Some clones in this sample may be carry-over from other donors' samples. The CDR3, as DNA: TGTGCCAGCAGCCGTACCCGGACAGGGCTACCCCAGTACTTC. Its translation: CASSRTRTGLPQYF.